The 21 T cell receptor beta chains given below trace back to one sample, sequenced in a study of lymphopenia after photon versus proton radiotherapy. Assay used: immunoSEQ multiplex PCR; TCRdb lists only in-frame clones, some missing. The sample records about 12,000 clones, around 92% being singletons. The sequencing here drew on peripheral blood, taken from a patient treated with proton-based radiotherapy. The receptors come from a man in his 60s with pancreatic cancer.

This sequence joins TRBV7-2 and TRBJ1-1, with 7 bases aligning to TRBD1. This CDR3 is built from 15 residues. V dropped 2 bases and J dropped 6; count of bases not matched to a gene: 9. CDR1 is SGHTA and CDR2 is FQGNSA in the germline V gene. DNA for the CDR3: TGTGCCAGCAGCTTACGGGACAGTGGACTTGCTGAAGCTTTCTTT. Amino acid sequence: CASSLRDSGLAEAFF. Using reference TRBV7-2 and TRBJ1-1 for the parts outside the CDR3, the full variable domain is GAGVSQSPSNKVTEKGKDVELRCDPISGHTALYWYRQSLGQGLEFLIYFQGNSAPDKSGLPSDRFSAERTGGSVSTLTIQRTQQEDSAVYLCASSLRDSGLAEAFFGQGTRLTVV.

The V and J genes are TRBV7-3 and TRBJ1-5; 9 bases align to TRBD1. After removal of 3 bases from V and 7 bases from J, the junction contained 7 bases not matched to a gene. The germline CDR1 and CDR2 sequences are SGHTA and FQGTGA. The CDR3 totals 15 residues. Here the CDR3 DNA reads TGTGCCAGCAGCTTTAACGGGACAGGGAGGCAGCCCCAGCATTTT. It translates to CASSFNGTGRQPQHF.

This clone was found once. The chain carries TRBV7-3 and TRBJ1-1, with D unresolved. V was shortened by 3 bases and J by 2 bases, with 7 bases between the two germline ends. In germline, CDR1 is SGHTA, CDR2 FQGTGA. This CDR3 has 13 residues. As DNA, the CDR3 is TGTGCCAGCAGCTTGTCTGTTAACACTGAAGCTTTCTTT. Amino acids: CASSLSVNTEAFF.

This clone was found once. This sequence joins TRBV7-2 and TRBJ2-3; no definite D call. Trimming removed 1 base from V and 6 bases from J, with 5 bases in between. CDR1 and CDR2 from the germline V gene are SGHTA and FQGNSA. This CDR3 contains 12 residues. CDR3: CASSLVGDTQYF. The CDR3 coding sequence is TGTGCCAGCAGCTTAGTTGGGGATACGCAGTATTTT.

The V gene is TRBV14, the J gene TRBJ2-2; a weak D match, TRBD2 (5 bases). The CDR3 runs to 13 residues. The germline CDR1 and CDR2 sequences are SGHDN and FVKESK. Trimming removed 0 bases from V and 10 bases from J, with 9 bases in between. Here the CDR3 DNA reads TGTGCCAGCAGCCAAGAAATTCTAGCGGAGCTGTTTTTT. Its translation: CASSQEILAELFF.

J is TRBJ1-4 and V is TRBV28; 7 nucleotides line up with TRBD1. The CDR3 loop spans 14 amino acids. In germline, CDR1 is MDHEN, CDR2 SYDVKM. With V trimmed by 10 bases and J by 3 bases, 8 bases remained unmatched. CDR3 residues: CATGRQGPNEKLFF. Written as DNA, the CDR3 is TGTGCCACCGGGAGACAGGGTCCTAATGAAAAACTGTTTTTT.

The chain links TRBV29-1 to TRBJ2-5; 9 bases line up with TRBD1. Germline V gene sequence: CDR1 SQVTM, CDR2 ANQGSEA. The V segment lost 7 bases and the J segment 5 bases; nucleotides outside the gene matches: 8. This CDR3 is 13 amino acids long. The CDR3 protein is CSASTGQGETQYF. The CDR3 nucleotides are TGCAGCGCCTCGACTGGACAGGGGGAGACCCAGTACTTC.

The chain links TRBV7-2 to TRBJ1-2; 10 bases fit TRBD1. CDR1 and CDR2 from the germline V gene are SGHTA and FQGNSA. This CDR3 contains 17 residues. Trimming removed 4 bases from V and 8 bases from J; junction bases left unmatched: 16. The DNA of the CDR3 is TGTGCCAGCAGCTATTCCCATACCCGGGACAGGGGATCCGGCTACACCTTC. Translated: CASSYSHTRDRGSGYTF.

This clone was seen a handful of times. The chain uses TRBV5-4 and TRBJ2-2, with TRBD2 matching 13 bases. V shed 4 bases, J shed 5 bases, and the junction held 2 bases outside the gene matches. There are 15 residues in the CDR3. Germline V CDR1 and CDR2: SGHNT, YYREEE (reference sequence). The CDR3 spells CASSLGLAGTGELFF. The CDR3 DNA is TGTGCCAGCAGCCTGGGACTAGCGGGAACCGGGGAGCTGTTTTTT.

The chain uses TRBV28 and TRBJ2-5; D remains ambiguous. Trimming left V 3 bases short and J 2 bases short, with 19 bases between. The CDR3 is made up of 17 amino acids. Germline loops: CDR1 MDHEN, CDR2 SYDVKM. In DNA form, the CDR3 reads TGTGCCAGCAGTTTTCTGATCTCCCCCGCTGCGCAAGAGACCCAGTACTTC. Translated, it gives CASSFLISPAAQETQYF.

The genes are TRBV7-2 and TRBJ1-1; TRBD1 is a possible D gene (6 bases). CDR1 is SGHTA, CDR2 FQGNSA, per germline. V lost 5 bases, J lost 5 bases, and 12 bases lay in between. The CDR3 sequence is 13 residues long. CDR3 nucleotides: TGTGCCAGCAGCCAACGACAGGAAACTGAAGCTTTCTTT. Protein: CASSQRQETEAFF.

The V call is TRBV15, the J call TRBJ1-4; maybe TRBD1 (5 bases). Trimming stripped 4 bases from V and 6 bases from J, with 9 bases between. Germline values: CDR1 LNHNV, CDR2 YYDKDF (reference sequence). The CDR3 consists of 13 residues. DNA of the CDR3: TGTGCCACCAGCAAGGGGAAGGATGAAAAACTGTTTTTT. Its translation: CATSKGKDEKLFF.

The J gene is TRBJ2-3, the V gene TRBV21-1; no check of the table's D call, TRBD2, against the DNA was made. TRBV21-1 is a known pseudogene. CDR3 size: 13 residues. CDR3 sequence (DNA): TGTGCCAGACCTAGTCCGGGTGCGGATACGCAGTATTTT. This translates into CARPSPGADTQYF.

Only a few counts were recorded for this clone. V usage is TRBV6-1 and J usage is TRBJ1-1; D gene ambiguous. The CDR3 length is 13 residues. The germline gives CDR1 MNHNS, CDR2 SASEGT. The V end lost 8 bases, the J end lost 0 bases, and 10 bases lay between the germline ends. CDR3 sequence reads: CASAQSLNTEAFF. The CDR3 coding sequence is TGTGCCAGCGCCCAGAGTCTGAACACTGAAGCTTTCTTT.

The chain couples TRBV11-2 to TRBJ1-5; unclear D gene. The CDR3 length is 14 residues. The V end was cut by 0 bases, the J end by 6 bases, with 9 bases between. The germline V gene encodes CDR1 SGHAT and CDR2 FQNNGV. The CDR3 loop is CASSLDLRGQPQHF. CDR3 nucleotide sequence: TGTGCCAGCAGCTTAGATCTGCGGGGTCAGCCCCAGCATTTT. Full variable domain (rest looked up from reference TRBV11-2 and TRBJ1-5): EAGVAQSPRYKIIEKRQSVAFWCNPISGHATLYWYQQILGQGPKLLIQFQNNGVVDDSQLPKDRFSAERLKGVDSTLKIQPAKLEDSAVYLCASSLDLRGQPQHFGDGTRLSIL.

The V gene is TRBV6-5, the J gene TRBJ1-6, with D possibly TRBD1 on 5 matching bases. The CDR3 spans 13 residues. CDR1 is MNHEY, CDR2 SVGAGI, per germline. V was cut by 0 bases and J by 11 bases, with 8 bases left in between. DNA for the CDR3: TGTGCCAGCAGTTACTCCCCGGGGGCACCCCTCCACTTT. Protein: CASSYSPGAPLHF.

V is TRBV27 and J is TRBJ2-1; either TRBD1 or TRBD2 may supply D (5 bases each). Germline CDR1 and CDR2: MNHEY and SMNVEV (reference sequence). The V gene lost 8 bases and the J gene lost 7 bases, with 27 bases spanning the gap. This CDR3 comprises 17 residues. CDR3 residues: CASGTSNRWGSRNEQFF. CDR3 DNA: TGTGCCAGCGGGACGAGTAACCGCTGGGGGAGCAGAAATGAGCAGTTCTTC.

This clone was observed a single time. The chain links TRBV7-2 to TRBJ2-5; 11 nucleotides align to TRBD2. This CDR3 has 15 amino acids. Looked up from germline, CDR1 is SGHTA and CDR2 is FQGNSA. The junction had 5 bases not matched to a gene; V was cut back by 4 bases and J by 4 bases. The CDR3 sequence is CASSSQGLAVETQYF. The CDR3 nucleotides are TGTGCCAGCAGCTCACAGGGACTAGCGGTAGAGACCCAGTACTTC.

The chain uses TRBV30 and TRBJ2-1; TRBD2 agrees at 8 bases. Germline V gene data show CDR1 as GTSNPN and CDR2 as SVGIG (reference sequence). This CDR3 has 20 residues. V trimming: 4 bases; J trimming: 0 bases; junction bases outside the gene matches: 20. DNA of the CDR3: TGTGCCTGGACCGCCGGAATCGGAGCGGGAGTACTGAGCTCCTACAATGAGCAGTTCTTC. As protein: CAWTAGIGAGVLSSYNEQFF.

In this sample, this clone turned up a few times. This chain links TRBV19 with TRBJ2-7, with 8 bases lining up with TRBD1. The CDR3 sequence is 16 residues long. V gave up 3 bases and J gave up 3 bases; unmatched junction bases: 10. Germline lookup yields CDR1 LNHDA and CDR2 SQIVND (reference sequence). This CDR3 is CASSMGLGTGLYEQYF. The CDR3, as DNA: TGTGCCAGTAGTATGGGCTTGGGGACAGGACTCTACGAGCAGTACTTC.

CDR3 in amino acids: CASSYSQVSQPQHF. For the CDR3, the DNA is TGTGCCAGCAGTTACTCGCAGGTTAGTCAGCCCCAGCATTTT. This chain uses TRBV6-5 with TRBJ1-5; D call uncertain. CDR3 length equals 14 residues. Per the germline V gene, CDR1 is MNHEY and CDR2 is SVGAGI. With 0 bases removed from V and 6 bases from J, the gap between germline ends came to 9 bases.